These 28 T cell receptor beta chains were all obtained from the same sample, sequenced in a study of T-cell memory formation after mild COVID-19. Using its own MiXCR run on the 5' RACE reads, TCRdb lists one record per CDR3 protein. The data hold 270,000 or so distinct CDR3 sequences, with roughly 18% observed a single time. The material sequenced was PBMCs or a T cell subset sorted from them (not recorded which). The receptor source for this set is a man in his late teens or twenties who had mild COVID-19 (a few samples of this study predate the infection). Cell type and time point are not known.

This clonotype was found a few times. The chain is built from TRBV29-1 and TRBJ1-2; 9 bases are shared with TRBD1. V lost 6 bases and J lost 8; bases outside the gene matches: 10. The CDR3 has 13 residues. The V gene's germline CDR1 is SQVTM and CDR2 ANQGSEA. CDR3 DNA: TGCAGCGTGGGAGGGGGACAGGGATACGGCTACACCTTC. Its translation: CSVGGGQGYGYTF.

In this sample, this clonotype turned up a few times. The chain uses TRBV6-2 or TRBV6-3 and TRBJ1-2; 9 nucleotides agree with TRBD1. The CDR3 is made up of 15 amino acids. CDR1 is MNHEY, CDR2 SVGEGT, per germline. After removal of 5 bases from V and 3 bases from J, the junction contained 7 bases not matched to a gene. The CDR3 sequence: CASSPGTGSYYGYTF. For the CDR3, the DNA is TGTGCCAGCAGTCCCGGGACAGGGAGTTACTATGGCTACACCTTC.

The CDR3 DNA reads as TGCAACCCGGGGGTTAACACCGGGGAGCTGTTTTTT. Translating it yields CNPGVNTGELFF. The chain combines TRBV29-1 with TRBJ2-2; the D gene is possibly TRBD2 (6 bases). Looked up from germline, CDR1 is SQVTM and CDR2 is ANQGSEA. This CDR3 has 12 residues.

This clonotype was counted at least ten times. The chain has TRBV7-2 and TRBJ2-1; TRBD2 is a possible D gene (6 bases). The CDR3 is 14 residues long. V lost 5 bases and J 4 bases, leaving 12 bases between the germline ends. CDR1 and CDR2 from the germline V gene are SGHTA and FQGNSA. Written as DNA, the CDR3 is TGTGCCAGCAGCCCGCCGGAGGGGTACAATGAGCAGTTCTTC. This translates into CASSPPEGYNEQFF.

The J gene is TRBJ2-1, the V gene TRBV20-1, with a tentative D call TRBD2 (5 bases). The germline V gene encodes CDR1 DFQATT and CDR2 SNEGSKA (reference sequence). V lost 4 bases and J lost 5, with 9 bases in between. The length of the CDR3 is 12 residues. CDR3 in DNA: TGCAGTGCTACCCGGGGTGACAATGAGCAGTTCTTC. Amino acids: CSATRGDNEQFF.

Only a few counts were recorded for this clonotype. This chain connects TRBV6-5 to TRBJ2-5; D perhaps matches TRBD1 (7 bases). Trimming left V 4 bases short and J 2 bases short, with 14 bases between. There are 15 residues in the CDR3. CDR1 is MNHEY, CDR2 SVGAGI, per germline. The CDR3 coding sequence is TGTGCCAGCAGTTGGGGGGACAGAGTGCAAGAGACCCAGTACTTC. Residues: CASSWGDRVQETQYF.

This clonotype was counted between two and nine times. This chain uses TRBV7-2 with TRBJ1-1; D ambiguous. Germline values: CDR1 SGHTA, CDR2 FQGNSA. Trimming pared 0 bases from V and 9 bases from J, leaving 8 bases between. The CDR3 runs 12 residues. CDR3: CASSLAGRQAFF. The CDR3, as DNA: TGTGCCAGCAGCTTAGCTGGCAGACAAGCTTTCTTT.

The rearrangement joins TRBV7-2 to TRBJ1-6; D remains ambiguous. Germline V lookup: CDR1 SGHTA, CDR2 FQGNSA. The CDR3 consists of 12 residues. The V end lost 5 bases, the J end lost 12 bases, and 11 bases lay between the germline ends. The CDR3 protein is CASSPASRPLHF. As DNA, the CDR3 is TGTGCCAGCAGCCCCGCGTCGAGACCCCTCCACTTT.

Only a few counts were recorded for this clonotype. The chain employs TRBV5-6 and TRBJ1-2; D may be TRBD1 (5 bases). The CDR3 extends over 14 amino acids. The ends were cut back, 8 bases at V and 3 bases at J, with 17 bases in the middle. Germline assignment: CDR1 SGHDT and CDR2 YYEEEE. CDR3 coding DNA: TGTGCCAGTCGCGGGGCCCGCGGGGACTATGGCTACACCTTC. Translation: CASRGARGDYGYTF.

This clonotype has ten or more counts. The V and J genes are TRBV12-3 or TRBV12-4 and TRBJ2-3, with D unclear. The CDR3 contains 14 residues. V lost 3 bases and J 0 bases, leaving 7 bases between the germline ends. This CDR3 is CASSLVASTDTQYF. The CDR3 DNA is TGTGCCAGCAGTTTGGTAGCTAGCACAGATACGCAGTATTTT.

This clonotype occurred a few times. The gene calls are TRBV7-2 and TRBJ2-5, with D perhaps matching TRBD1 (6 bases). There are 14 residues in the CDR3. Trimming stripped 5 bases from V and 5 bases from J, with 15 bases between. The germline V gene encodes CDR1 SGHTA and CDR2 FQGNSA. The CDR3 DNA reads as TGTGCCAGCAGCCATAGACAGGCCCGGGAGACCCAGTACTTC. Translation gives CASSHRQARETQYF.

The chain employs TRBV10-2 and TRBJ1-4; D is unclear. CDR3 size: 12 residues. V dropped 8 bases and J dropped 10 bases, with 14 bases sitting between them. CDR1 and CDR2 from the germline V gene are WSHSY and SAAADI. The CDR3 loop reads CASYLGGLKLFF. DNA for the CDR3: TGCGCCAGCTACTTGGGAGGGTTAAAACTGTTTTTT.

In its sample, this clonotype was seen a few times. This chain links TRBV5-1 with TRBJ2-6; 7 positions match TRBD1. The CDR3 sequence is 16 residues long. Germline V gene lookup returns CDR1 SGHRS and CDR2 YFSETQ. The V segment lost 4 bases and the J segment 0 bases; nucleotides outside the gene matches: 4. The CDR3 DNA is TGCGCCAGCAGCCCGGGACAGAGCTCTGGGGCCAACGTCCTGACTTTC. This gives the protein CASSPGQSSGANVLTF.

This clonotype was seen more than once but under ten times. The CDR3 nucleotides read TGCAGTGCTAGAGCCCTGGGGGGATTCACTGAAGCTTTCTTT. Translating gives CSARALGGFTEAFF. This rearrangement joins TRBV20-1 to TRBJ1-1; TRBD1 is a possible D gene (5 bases). This CDR3 has 14 amino acids. Trimming stripped 1 base from V and 4 bases from J, with 13 bases between. The germline gives CDR1 DFQATT, CDR2 SNEGSKA (reference sequence).

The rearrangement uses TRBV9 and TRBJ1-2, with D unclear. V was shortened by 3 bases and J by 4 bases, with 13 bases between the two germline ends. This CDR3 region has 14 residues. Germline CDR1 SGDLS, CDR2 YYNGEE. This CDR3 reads CASSDRSGLYGYTF. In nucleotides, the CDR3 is TGTGCCAGCAGCGACCGGAGCGGTCTCTATGGCTACACCTTC.

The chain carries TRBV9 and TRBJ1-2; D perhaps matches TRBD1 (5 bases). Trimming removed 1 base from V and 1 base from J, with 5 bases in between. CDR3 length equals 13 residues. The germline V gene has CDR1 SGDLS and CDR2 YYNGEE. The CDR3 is CASSVQGNYGYTF. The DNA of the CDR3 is TGTGCCAGCAGCGTACAGGGTAACTATGGCTACACCTTC.

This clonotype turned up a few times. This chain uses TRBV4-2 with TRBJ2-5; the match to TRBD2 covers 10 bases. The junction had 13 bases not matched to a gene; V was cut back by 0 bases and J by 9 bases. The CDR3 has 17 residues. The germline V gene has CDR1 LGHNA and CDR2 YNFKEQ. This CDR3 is CASSQDAQRGGWGAQYF. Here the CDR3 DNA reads TGTGCCAGCAGCCAAGATGCCCAGCGGGGGGGCTGGGGGGCCCAGTACTTC.

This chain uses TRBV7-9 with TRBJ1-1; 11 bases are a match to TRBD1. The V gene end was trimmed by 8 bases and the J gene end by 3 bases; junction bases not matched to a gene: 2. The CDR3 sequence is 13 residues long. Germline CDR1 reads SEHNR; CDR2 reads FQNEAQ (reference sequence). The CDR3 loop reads CASGDRGDTEAFF. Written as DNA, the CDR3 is TGTGCCAGCGGGGACAGGGGGGACACTGAAGCTTTCTTT.

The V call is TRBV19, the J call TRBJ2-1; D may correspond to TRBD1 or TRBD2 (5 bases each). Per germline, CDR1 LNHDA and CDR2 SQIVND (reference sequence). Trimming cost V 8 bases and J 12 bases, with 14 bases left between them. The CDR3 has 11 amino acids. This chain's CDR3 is CASEGPGRQFF. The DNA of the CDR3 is TGTGCCAGTGAGGGCCCGGGGCGGCAGTTCTTC.

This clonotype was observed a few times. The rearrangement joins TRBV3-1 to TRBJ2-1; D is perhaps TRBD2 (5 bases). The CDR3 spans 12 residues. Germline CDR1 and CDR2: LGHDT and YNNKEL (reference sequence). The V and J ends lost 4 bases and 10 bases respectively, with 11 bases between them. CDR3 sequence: CASSLVEGEQFF. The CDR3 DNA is TGTGCCAGCAGCCTCGTTGAGGGAGAGCAGTTCTTC.

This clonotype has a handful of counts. CDR3 sequence reads: CASRERGGGETQYF. The CDR3, as DNA: TGTGCCAGCAGAGAGCGGGGGGGCGGGGAGACCCAGTACTTC. The genes are TRBV12-3 or TRBV12-4 and TRBJ2-5; 10 bases align to TRBD2. With V trimmed by 6 bases and J by 5 bases, 6 bases remained unmatched. There are 14 residues in the CDR3.

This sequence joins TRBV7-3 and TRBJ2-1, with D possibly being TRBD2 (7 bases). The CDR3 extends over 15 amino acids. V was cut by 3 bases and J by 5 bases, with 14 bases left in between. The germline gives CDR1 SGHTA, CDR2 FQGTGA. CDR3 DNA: TGTGCCAGCAGCTTGGGGGCGGGGGCCCACAATGAGCAGTTCTTC. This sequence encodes CASSLGAGAHNEQFF.

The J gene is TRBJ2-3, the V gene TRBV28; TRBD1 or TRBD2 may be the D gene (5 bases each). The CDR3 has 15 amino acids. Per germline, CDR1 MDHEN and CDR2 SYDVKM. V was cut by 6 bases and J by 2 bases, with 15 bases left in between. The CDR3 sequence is CASSSGPLYTDTQYF. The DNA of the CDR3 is TGTGCCAGCAGCTCGGGACCGCTTTACACAGATACGCAGTATTTT.

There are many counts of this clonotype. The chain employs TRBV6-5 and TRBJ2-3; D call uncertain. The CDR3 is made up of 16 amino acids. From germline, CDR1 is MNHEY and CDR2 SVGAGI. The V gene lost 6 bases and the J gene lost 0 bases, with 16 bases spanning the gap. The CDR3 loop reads CASSPMTLISTDTQYF. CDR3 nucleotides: TGTGCCAGCAGCCCTATGACTTTAATTAGCACAGATACGCAGTATTTT.

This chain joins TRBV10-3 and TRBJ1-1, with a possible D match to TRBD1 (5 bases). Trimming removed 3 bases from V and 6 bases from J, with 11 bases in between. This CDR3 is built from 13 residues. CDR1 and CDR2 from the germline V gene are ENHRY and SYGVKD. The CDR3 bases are TGTGCCATCAGTGAAGGGGATTACTCTGAAGCTTTCTTT. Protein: CAISEGDYSEAFF.

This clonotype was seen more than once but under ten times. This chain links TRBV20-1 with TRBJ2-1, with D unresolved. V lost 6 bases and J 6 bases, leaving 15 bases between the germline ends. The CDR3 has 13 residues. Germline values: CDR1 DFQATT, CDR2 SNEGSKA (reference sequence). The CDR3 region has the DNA TGCAGTGCGGGTGGGGATTTGGGCAATGAGCAGTTCTTC. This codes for CSAGGDLGNEQFF.

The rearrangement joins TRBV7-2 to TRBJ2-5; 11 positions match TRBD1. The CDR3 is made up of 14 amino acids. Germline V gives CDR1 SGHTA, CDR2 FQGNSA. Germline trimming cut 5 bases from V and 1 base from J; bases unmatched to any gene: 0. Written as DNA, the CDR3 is TGTGCCAGCAGCGGGACAGGGGGCCAAGAGACCCAGTACTTC. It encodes CASSGTGGQETQYF.

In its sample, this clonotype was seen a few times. For the CDR3, the DNA is TGTGCCAGCAATCCGGTTTATGGTGAGCAGTTCTTC. Amino acids: CASNPVYGEQFF. This chain joins TRBV12-3 or TRBV12-4 and TRBJ2-1, with D unresolved. Trimming shortened V by 7 bases and J by 9 bases, and 13 bases separated the two germline ends. This CDR3 is 12 amino acids long.